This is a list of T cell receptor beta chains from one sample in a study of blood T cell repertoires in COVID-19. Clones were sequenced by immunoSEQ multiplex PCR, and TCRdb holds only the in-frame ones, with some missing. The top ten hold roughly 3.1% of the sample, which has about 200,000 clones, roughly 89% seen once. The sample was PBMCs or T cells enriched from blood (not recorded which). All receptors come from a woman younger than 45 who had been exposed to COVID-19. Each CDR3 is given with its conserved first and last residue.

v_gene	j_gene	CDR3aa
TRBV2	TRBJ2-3	CASNGVGTDTQYF
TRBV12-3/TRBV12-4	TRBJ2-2	CASTLDGAGELFF
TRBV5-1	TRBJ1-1	CASSLAAGEGTEAFF
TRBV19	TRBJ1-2	CASSIGFGGAYGYTF
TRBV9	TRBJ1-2	CASSASQGQGNYGYTF
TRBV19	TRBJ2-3	CASSIALASTDTQYF
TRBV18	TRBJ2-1	CASSLGTVNNEQFF
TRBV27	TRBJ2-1	CASSLTAGGYNEQFF
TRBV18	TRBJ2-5	CASSPRVGTGAEVHSETQYF
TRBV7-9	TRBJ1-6	CASASTGGYNSPLHF
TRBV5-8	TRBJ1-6	CANEGGNSPLHF
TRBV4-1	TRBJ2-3	CASSQDWTGDGTDTQYF
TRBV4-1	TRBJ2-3	CASSQEGADTQYF
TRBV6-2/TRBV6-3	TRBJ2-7	CASSYPKKGASGSKYEQYF
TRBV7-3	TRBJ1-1	CASSLLRRRENGEAFF
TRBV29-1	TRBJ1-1	CSVSGDLTEAFF